This TCR beta chain was sequenced for a study of Ad26.COV2.S vaccination and SARS-CoV-2 variants. The overall study: By the intramuscular route, Ad26.COV2.S was given once, or twice 56 days apart.

As to this clone: The antigen is undetermined. Distinct nucleotide sequences in the sample also encode this CDR3.

General study results and limits: Measurement of non-spike TCR breadth gave similar results in vaccine and placebo recipients. Once vaccination had occurred, spike-specific CD8+ and CD4+ T cell responses reportedly showed substantial breadth.

The data were produced by immunoSEQ multiplex PCR, yet TCRdb's version contains in-frame clones alone and is incomplete. The sample has hundreds of thousands of clones; roughly 90% are singletons. The treatment here: 15 to 20 received Ad26.COV2.S at low or high dose, single or two shots; five or six received placebo; per-sample allocation not given. Samples analyzed were those drawn on day 63 after the first vaccine or placebo injection. An Ad26 vector was used to express Wuhan-strain SARS-CoV-2 spike as the vaccine. Germline V gene sequence: CDR1 SGHRS, CDR2 YFSETQ. V lost 1 base, J lost 1 base, and 6 bases lay in between. This CDR3 is 15 amino acids long.

Sequenced here: peripheral blood, sampled in a trial of Ad26.COV2.S vaccine versus placebo. The genes are TRBV5-1 and TRBJ2-6; D gene uncertain. This receptor was obtained from a person aged 18-60 years who received the Ad26.COV2.S COVID-19 vaccine or a placebo. Here the CDR3 reads CASSLSSSGANVLTF. CDR3 nucleotide sequence: TGCGCCAGCAGCTTGTCATCATCTGGGGCCAACGTCCTGACTTTC. Full variable domain (rest looked up from reference TRBV5-1 and TRBJ2-6): KAGVTQTPRYLIKTRGQQVTLSCSPISGHRSVSWYQQTPGQGLQFLFEYFSETQRNKGNFPGRFSGRQFSNSRSEMNVSTLELGDSALYLCASSLSSSGANVLTFGAGSRLTVL.